The entry below describes one TCR beta chain. The CDR3 contains 12 residues. V was pared by 1 base and J by 5 bases, with 5 bases between. The germline V gene encodes CDR1 PRHDT and CDR2 FYEKMQ (reference sequence). These data are taken from a study of blood T cell repertoires in COVID-19. Study background: Both acute and convalescent COVID-19 samples were obtained from the United States, Italy and Spain.

The repertoire was sequenced with immunoSEQ multiplex PCR; TCRdb's copy has only in-frame clones and lacks some. The data hold 210,000 or so clones, with about 83% observed a single time. The chain has TRBV13 and TRBJ1-1; unclear D gene. The sequence came from a man aged 50-59 years with active or convalescent COVID-19. The sequencing sample was made of peripheral blood. As DNA, the CDR3 is TGTGCCAGCAGCTTAGCGGGAACTGAAGCTTTCTTT. Its protein product is CASSLAGTEAFF. The variable domain in full, completed from reference TRBV13 and TRBJ1-1, reads AAGVIQSPRHLIKEKRETATLKCYPIPRHDTVYWYQQGPGQDPQFLISFYEKMQSDKGSIPDRFSAQQFSDYHSELNMSSLELGDSALYFCASSLAGTEAFFGQGTRLTVV.